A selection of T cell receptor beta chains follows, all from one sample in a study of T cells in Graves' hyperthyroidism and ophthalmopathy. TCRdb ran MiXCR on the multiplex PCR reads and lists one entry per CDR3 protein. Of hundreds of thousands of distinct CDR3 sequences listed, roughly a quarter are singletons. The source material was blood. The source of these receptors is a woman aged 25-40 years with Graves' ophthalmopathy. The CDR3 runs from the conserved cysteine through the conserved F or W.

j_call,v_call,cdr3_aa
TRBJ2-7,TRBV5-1,CASRGSKGPYEQYF
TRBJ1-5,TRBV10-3,CAISVGQGQGNQPQHF
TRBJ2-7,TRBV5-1,CASSFGFGTYEQYF
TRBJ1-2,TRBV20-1,CSARAPGQGRGYTF
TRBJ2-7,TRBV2,CASMGVRGHYEQYF
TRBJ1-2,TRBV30,CAWRAAYGYTF
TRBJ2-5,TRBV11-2,CASSLRVTQETQYF
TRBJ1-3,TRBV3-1,CASSQEYRATGNTIYF
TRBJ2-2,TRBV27,CASSLRTADAGELFF
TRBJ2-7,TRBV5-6,CASSPGLPAYEQYF
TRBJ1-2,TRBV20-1,CSARGRGGGYTF
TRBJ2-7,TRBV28,CASSSQGTDEQYF
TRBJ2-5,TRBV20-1,CSADGPLSGRSQETQYF
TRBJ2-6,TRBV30,CAWRFAGANVLTF
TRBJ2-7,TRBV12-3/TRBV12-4,CASSPEGQEPYEQYF
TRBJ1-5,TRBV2,CASRRLGQPQHF
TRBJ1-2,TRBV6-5,CASSNNEGSKGGYTF
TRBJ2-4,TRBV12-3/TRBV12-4,CASLQENIQYF
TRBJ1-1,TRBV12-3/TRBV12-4,CASSLMGQGVGEAFF
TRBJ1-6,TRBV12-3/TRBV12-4,CASRDRGTGNSPLHF
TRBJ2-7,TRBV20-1,CSAYNPGQGWPEQYF
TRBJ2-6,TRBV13,CASSIDRGGSGANVLTF
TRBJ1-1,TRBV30,CAWAGGTEAFF
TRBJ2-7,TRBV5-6,CASTTTINRDRAVDEQYF
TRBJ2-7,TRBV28,CASKIAYEQYF
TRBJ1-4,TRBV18,CASSPGGAGEKLFF
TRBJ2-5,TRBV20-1,CSARLGSQFQETQYF
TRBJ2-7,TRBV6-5,CASSYSAGADYEQYF
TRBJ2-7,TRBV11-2,CASSLGAGSTYEQYF
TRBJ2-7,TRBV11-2,CANSFSGSYEQYF
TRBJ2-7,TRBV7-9,CASSFFVEVDEQYF
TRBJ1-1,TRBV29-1,CSVESPGVRAEAFF
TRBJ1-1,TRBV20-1,CSARVDAEAEAFF
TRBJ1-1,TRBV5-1,CASSLEGGAEAFF
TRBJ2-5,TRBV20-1,CSATGDQETQYF
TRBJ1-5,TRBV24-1,CATSDRGTAWHF
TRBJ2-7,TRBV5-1,CASSLADSIYEQYF
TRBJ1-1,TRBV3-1,CASSARGRLNTEAFF
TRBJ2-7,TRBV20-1,CSARFTGPLSYEQYF
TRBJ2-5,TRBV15,CATSRQLAGETQYF
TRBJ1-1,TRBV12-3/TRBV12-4,CASTDLPSTEAFF
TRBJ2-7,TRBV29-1,CSVEGDSSTEQYF
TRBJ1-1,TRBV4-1,CASSQDRTNMNTEAFF
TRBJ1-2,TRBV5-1,CASSPSTPLYGYTF
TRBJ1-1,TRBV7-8,CASSRQQGYTEAFF
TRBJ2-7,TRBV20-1,CSARIIQGAVYEQYF
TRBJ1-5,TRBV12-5,CASGLVLGGHSNQPQHF
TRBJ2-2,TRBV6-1,CATQGLSTGELFF
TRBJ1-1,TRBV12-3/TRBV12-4,CASNRPTGGNTEAFF
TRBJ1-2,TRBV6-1,CASSPWDRANYGYTF
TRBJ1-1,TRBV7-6,CASSPFAGANTEAFF
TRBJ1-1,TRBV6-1,CASSTLVMNTEAFF
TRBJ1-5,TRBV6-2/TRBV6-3,CASSLVGFGDQPQHF
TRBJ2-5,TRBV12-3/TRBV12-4,CASITDRWRAQYF
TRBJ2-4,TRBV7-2,CASSEEETGKDIQYF